A single sample gave rise to the 9 T cell receptor beta chains below, sequenced in a study of cytomegalovirus exposure and HLA in healthy donors. Researchers ran the PCR with 60 Vbeta and 13 Jbeta primers. Sequenced by immunoSEQ multiplex PCR; TCRdb stores in-frame clones only, minus some. This sample has more than 100,000 clones, with about 78% found just once. The material sequenced was PBMCs. All receptors come from a man aged 45-65 years in good health and CMV-seropositive.

This chain connects TRBV19 to TRBJ1-1, with 7 nucleotides matching TRBD1. Per germline, CDR1 LNHDA and CDR2 SQIVND (reference sequence). CDR3 length: 15 amino acids. The trim removed 9 bases at V and 1 base at J, leaving 11 bases unmatched. CDR3: CASRPTTGRNTEAFF. In nucleotides, the CDR3 is TGTGCCAGCCGACCTACGACAGGGCGGAACACTGAAGCTTTCTTT. The variable domain in full, with the rest retrieved from reference TRBV19 and TRBJ1-1, is DGGITQSPKYLFRKEGQNVTLSCEQNLNHDAMYWYRQDPGQGLRLIYYSQIVNDFQKGDIAEGYSVSREKKESFPLTVTSAQKNPTAFYLCASRPTTGRNTEAFFGQGTRLTVV.

The chain recombines TRBV29-1 with TRBJ2-1, with TRBD2 as a possible D gene (5 bases). The germline V gene encodes CDR1 SQVTM and CDR2 ANQGSEA. The CDR3 contains 17 residues. The V end was cut by 0 bases, the J end by 5 bases, with 20 bases between. The CDR3 sequence: CSVEDRGIPLPNNEQFF. The CDR3 region has the DNA TGCAGCGTTGAAGATCGGGGAATCCCCCTGCCTAACAATGAGCAGTTCTTC.

The sample holds one count of this clone. The chain uses TRBV19 and TRBJ1-2, with 8 nucleotides matching TRBD1. Germline CDR1 LNHDA, CDR2 SQIVND (reference sequence). The ends lost 5 bases at V and 3 bases at J; junction bases unmatched: 11. The CDR3 runs to 16 residues. In nucleotides, the CDR3 is TGTGCCAGTAGTGTCTCCGACAGGGGAAGGTACTATGGCTACACCTTC. It specifies CASSVSDRGRYYGYTF.

The gene calls are TRBV7-3 and TRBJ1-1; D unresolved. V lost 5 bases to trimming and J lost 2 bases, with 12 bases between them. The germline V gene has CDR1 SGHTA and CDR2 FQGTGA. The CDR3 contains 14 residues. CDR3 sequence: CASSLGGFNTEAFF. CDR3 nucleotides: TGTGCCAGCAGCCTAGGAGGATTTAACACTGAAGCTTTCTTT.

The V gene is TRBV2, the J gene TRBJ1-5; D is possibly TRBD1 (6 bases). This CDR3 region has 15 residues. Germline CDR1 and CDR2: SNHLY and FYNNEI. Trimming pared 2 bases from V and 8 bases from J, leaving 16 bases between. Here the CDR3 reads CASSERGTPQKPQHF. CDR3 nucleotides: TGTGCCAGCAGTGAAAGGGGGACACCCCAAAAGCCCCAGCATTTT.

The chain links TRBV6-5 to TRBJ1-2; TRBD1 is a possible D gene (5 bases). Per germline, CDR1 MNHEY and CDR2 SVGAGI. The CDR3 has 14 residues. V dropped 4 bases and J dropped 4 bases, with 13 bases sitting between them. The CDR3 sequence: CASSSHGGTYGYTF. In nucleotides, the CDR3 is TGTGCCAGCAGTTCCCACGGAGGGACCTATGGCTACACCTTC.

The sample holds a few counts of this clone. The chain combines TRBV29-1 with TRBJ1-1; 9 bases match TRBD1. The J segment lost 6 bases and the V segment lost 4 bases, leaving 3 bases of the junction unmatched. This CDR3 is 12 amino acids long. Germline V lookup: CDR1 SQVTM, CDR2 ANQGSEA. The CDR3 loop reads CSVGQGVPEAFF. The CDR3 DNA follows: TGCAGCGTTGGACAGGGGGTCCCTGAAGCTTTCTTT. The full variable domain, completed using reference TRBV29-1 and TRBJ1-1, is SAVISQKPSRDICQRGTSLTIQCQVDSQVTMMFWYRQQPGQSLTLIATANQGSEATYESGFVIDKFPISRPNLTFSTLTVSNMSPEDSSIYLCSVGQGVPEAFFGQGTRLTVV.

This clone appeared a few times. The chain links TRBV19 to TRBJ1-1; TRBD1 agrees at 10 bases. V was clipped by 3 bases and J by 6 bases; unmatched bases: 1. The CDR3 runs to 13 residues. Germline V CDR1 and CDR2: LNHDA, SQIVND (reference sequence). The CDR3: CASSMDRGAEAFF. The DNA for the CDR3 is TGTGCCAGTAGTATGGACAGGGGGGCTGAAGCTTTCTTT.

This clone was found a few times. The chain uses TRBV6-5 and TRBJ1-2, with 10 nucleotides matching TRBD1. V lost 5 bases and J lost 9; bases outside the gene matches: 12. CDR3 length: 15 residues. Per the germline V gene, CDR1 is MNHEY and CDR2 is SVGAGI. CDR3 protein: CASSATGTGVGRYTF. The CDR3 DNA sequence: TGTGCCAGCAGTGCTACCGGGACAGGGGTAGGTCGCTACACCTTC.